This TCR beta chain is drawn from a study of T cell changes during pregnancy in multiple sclerosis. The germline CDR1 and CDR2 sequences are MNHEY and SVGAGI. CDR3 length: 15 amino acids. Germline trimming cut 6 bases from V and 6 bases from J; bases unmatched to any gene: 7. Profiling relied on immunoSEQ multiplex PCR, and the TCRdb table lists in-frame clones only, not all of them. The sample contains under 15,000 clones, around 88% of which appear only once. This clone appeared once. This specimen consisted of CD8+ T cells from peripheral blood mononuclear cells, obtained in the second trimester of pregnancy. The receptor was derived from a female donor in good health, enrolled as a control in a pregnancy study. The chain employs TRBV6-5 and TRBJ2-1; TRBD1 matches at 11 bases. The CDR3 DNA sequence: TGTGCCAGCAGCCAGGACAGGGGGCGCCCCAATGAGCAGTTCTTC. This sequence encodes CASSQDRGRPNEQFF.